These 13 T cell receptor beta chains were all obtained from the same sample, sequenced in a study of cytomegalovirus exposure and HLA in healthy donors. The study ran its PCR with 60 Vbeta and 13 Jbeta primers. The assay was immunoSEQ multiplex PCR, and TCRdb's table has in-frame clones only and misses some. This table has more than 85,000 clones, around 75% appearing once. Sequenced: PBMCs. These TCRs come from a man aged 40-49 years in good health and CMV-seronegative.

The CDR3 spells CASSEQIMNTGELFF. The CDR3 nucleotides read TGTGCCAGCAGCGAACAGATCATGAACACCGGGGAGCTGTTTTTT. The chain has TRBV6-4 and TRBJ2-2; D uncertain. Germline lookup yields CDR1 MRHNA and CDR2 SNTAGT. V gave up 6 bases and J gave up 1 base, with 12 bases separating them. The CDR3 totals 15 residues.

The V gene is TRBV29-1, the J gene TRBJ1-2, with D uncertain. CDR3 length: 11 residues. Looked up from germline, CDR1 is SQVTM and CDR2 is ANQGSEA. Deletions cut 5 bases from V and 7 bases from J, with 11 bases between. CDR3: CSVRVESGYTF. The CDR3 DNA sequence: TGCAGCGTTCGGGTGGAGAGTGGCTACACCTTC.

The chain couples TRBV5-1 to TRBJ2-7, with no clear D. The CDR3 consists of 11 residues. Per the germline V gene, CDR1 is SGHRS and CDR2 is YFSETQ. V lost 4 bases and J lost 3, with 5 bases in between. The CDR3 bases are TGCGCCAGCAGCCCGGGCTACGAGCAGTACTTC. Protein sequence: CASSPGYEQYF.

The chain links TRBV7-2 to TRBJ2-1; the match to TRBD1 covers 7 bases. The CDR3 extends over 17 amino acids. The trim removed 0 bases at V and 4 bases at J, leaving 9 bases unmatched. Looked up from germline, CDR1 is SGHTA and CDR2 is FQGNSA. DNA of the CDR3: TGTGCCAGCAGCTTAGCTCCTCCGGGACAGCAGTACAATGAGCAGTTCTTC. Residues: CASSLAPPGQQYNEQFF.

The chain uses TRBV21-1 and TRBJ1-2. TRBV21-1 constitutes a pseudogene. This CDR3 has 13 residues. The CDR3 bases are TGTGCCAGCAGCAAAGCGAGGGAAGGTGGCTACACCTTC. It yields the protein CASSKAREGGYTF.

The chain recombines TRBV12-5 with TRBJ1-5, with D possibly TRBD1 on 5 matching bases. Germline CDR1 reads LGHNT; CDR2 reads FRNRAP. Trimming removed 3 bases at V and 6 bases at J, with 6 bases between. The CDR3 has 12 residues. CDR3 DNA sequence: TGTGCTAGTGGTTTCCAGGGTCAGCCCCAGCATTTT. Translation: CASGFQGQPQHF.

This sequence joins TRBV29-1 and TRBJ2-7, with D unresolved. Germline CDR1 SQVTM, CDR2 ANQGSEA. The CDR3 loop spans 13 amino acids. Trimming took off 1 base at V and 3 bases at J, with 10 bases between the two ends. The CDR3 reads CSVEGGAGYEQYF. The DNA of the CDR3 is TGCAGCGTTGAAGGAGGAGCTGGCTACGAGCAGTACTTC.

V and J are TRBV4-1 and TRBJ2-7; 9 nucleotides align to TRBD2. CDR1 is MGHRA and CDR2 is YSYEKL in the germline V gene. The V and J ends lost 2 bases and 1 base, in that order; junction bases with no gene match: 3. The CDR3 is 15 amino acids. The CDR3 nucleotides are TGCGCCAGCAGCCAAATTGCGGGAGGGTCCTACGAGCAGTACTTC. Protein sequence: CASSQIAGGSYEQYF.

The chain combines TRBV6-5 with TRBJ1-2, with a tentative D call TRBD1 (6 bases). V was trimmed by 5 bases and J by 3 bases, leaving 13 bases between them. The CDR3 spans 14 residues. Germline V gene data show CDR1 as MNHEY and CDR2 as SVGAGI. The CDR3: CASSVRDTDYGYTF. CDR3 bases: TGTGCCAGCAGTGTCCGGGACACTGACTATGGCTACACCTTC.

The chain joins TRBV27 to TRBJ1-2; 9 bases line up with TRBD1. CDR3 length equals 12 residues. The V gene's germline CDR1 is MNHEY and CDR2 SMNVEV (reference sequence). The junction had 0 bases not matched to a gene; V was cut back by 6 bases and J by 4 bases. The CDR3 DNA is TGTGCCAGCAGGGACAGGGGCTATGGCTACACCTTC. It codes for CASRDRGYGYTF.

The V and J genes are TRBV2 and TRBJ1-4; no firm D call. This CDR3 is built from 16 residues. Germline V gene data show CDR1 as SNHLY and CDR2 as FYNNEI. The germline V and J ends were trimmed by 3 bases and 8 bases, with 19 bases remaining between them. The CDR3 bases are TGTGCCAGCAGTGAGTTCAGCGACCTAAGGAAGGAAAAACTGTTTTTT. This translates into CASSEFSDLRKEKLFF.

V and J are TRBV6-5 and TRBJ2-7; 7 positions match TRBD2. This CDR3 comprises 15 residues. V was pared by 4 bases and J by 0 bases, with 6 bases of the junction left unmatched. CDR1 is MNHEY and CDR2 is SVGAGI in the germline V gene. CDR3 DNA sequence: TGTGCCAGCAGTTCCCTCGGACTAGTCTCCTACGAGCAGTACTTC. Protein: CASSSLGLVSYEQYF.

The chain is built from TRBV2 and TRBJ1-2, with D maybe TRBD1 (6 bases). Germline V lookup: CDR1 SNHLY, CDR2 FYNNEI. This CDR3 has 15 residues. The V gene lost 9 bases and the J gene lost 4 bases, with 21 bases spanning the gap. The CDR3 region is CASLAQGEMIYGYTF. CDR3 nucleotide sequence: TGTGCCAGTTTGGCACAGGGCGAGATGATCTATGGCTACACCTTC.